This T cell receptor beta chain was profiled in a study of blood T cell repertoires in COVID-19. The overall study: COVID-19 samples, acute and convalescent, were from the United States, Italy and Spain. PBMCs, B-cell-depleted T cells, or T cells were the source of the cDNA or gDNA that made up the material.

The authors' processing: Estimation of nucleated cell counts relied on the amplification of reference gene primers. Data came from immunoSEQ multiplex PCR; TCRdb stores just in-frame clones and leaves some out. Clone size and V and J calls were adopted from that table, with D and trimming inferred from the DNA. This table has around 250,000 clones, 86% appearing once. The sequence was obtained from a man in his 60s with acute or convalescent COVID-19. The source material was peripheral blood.

The CDR3: CAISLFRTATNEKLFF. CDR3 in DNA: TGTGCCATCTCCCTTTTCCGGACAGCAACTAATGAAAAACTGTTTTTT. The chain joins TRBV27 to TRBJ1-4, with a possible D match to TRBD1 (6 bases). CDR3 length: 16 amino acids. Looked up from germline, CDR1 is MNHEY and CDR2 is SMNVEV (reference sequence). Trimming removed 10 bases at V and 0 bases at J, with 18 bases between. Full variable domain (outside the CDR3, taken from reference TRBV27 and TRBJ1-4): EAQVTQNPRYLITVTGKKLTVTCSQNMNHEYMSWYRQDPGLGLRQIYYSMNVEVTDKGDVPEGYKVSRKEKRNFPLILESPSPNQTSLYFCAISLFRTATNEKLFFGSGTQLSVL.